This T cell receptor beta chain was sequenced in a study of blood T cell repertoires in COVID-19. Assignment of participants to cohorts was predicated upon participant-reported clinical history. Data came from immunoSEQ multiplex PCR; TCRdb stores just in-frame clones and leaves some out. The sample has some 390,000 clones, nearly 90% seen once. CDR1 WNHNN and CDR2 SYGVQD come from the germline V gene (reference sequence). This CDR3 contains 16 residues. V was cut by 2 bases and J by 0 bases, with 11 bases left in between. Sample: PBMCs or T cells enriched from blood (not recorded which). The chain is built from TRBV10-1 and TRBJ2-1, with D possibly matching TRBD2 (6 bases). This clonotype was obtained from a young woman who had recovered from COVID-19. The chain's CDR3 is CASSEGTGGSYNEQFF. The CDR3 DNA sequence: TGCGCCAGCAGTGAGGGAACCGGGGGCTCCTACAATGAGCAGTTCTTC.